The sequence of this T cell receptor beta chain was determined in a study of CD8 T cells in ankylosing spondylitis. TCRdb re-analysed the 5' RACE reads in MiXCR, keeping a single row per CDR3 protein. The data show around 490,000 distinct CDR3 sequences, with less than 6% seen just once and roughly 3.3% held by the top ten. V lost 0 bases and J 3 bases, leaving 8 bases between the germline ends. The V gene's germline CDR1 is LNHNV and CDR2 YYDKDF (reference sequence). The CDR3 contains 14 residues. The study, taken as a whole, reports: As reported, disease-linked clones showed significant enrichment in matched ankylosing spondylitis synovial fluid. Ankylosing spondylitis blood seemed to carry a telltale TCR beta motif made of under ten highly homologous variants.

This clonotype was counted ten times or more. Its antigen remains unknown. Sequenced input: blood, either unsorted or a sorted T cell fraction (not recorded which). The sequence was collected from a male donor with ankylosing spondylitis. V usage is TRBV15 and J usage is TRBJ1-1; D is ambiguous. CDR3 sequence reads: CATSREGWDTEAFF. As DNA, the CDR3 is TGTGCCACCAGCAGAGAGGGCTGGGACACTGAAGCTTTCTTT.